Below, 14 T cell receptor beta chains from the same sample are listed, as sequenced in a study of control samples from healthy donors and cancer patients. The protocol was immunoSEQ multiplex PCR, while the TCRdb copy is restricted to in-frame clones and leaves out a portion. The data show around 80,000 clones, 70% to 90% seen once. Sequenced sample: blood. The receptors stem from a woman in her forties or fifties in good health.

The rearrangement joins TRBV4-2 to TRBJ2-3; D is ambiguous. CDR1 is LGHNA, CDR2 YNFKEQ, per germline. The germline V and J ends were trimmed by 1 base and 4 bases, with 15 bases remaining between them. The CDR3 length is 16 residues. The CDR3 spells CASSQARMGPADTQYF. Written as DNA, the CDR3 is TGTGCCAGCAGCCAAGCAAGAATGGGCCCCGCAGATACGCAGTATTTT.

The chain uses TRBV12-3 or TRBV12-4 and TRBJ2-7; D call uncertain. The CDR3 has 13 amino acids. The germline V and J ends were trimmed by 2 bases and 0 bases, with 5 bases remaining between them. Here the CDR3 DNA reads TGTGCCAGCAGTTTAATGATCTCCTACGAGCAGTACTTC. This encodes CASSLMISYEQYF.

The V and J genes are TRBV19 and TRBJ1-2, with 8 bases identical to TRBD1. With V trimmed by 7 bases and J by 4 bases, 8 bases remained unmatched. The germline CDR1 and CDR2 sequences are LNHDA and SQIVND (reference sequence). The CDR3 contains 14 residues. CDR3 DNA sequence: TGTGCCAGTAATCTACCAGGACAGGGCTATGGCTACACCTTC. The encoded protein is CASNLPGQGYGYTF.

The CDR3 DNA sequence: TGTGCCAGCAGCCAACCCCGGGGACCCCAGCATTTT. Protein product: CASSQPRGPQHF. The chain recombines TRBV3-1 (or the pseudogene TRBV3-2) with TRBJ1-5; D gene unclear. This CDR3 spans 12 amino acids. V was shortened by 2 bases and J by 10 bases, with 9 bases between the two germline ends. CDR1 LGHDT and CDR2 YNNKEL come from the germline V gene (reference sequence).

DNA for the CDR3: TGTGCCAGCAGCCTGAGGAACAGGGGACCTTACAATGAGCAGTTCTTC. This gives the protein CASSLRNRGPYNEQFF. The rearrangement links TRBV3-1 (or the pseudogene TRBV3-2) to TRBJ2-1; 7 bases align to TRBD1. Germline assignment: CDR1 LGHDT and CDR2 YNNKEL (reference sequence). The CDR3 spans 16 residues. The V segment lost 4 bases and the J segment 4 bases; nucleotides outside the gene matches: 10.

The chain links TRBV5-1 to TRBJ1-2; possibly TRBD1 for D (6 bases). The V and J ends lost 4 bases and 2 bases respectively, with 18 bases between them. The CDR3 extends over 16 amino acids. Germline assignment: CDR1 SGHRS and CDR2 YFSETQ. CDR3 amino acids: CASSVGTRRVNYGYTF. CDR3 in DNA: TGCGCCAGCAGCGTCGGGACACGGAGGGTAAACTATGGCTACACCTTC.

V usage is TRBV6-5 and J usage is TRBJ2-7; the match to TRBD1 covers 7 bases. The germline CDR1 and CDR2 sequences are MNHEY and SVGAGI. This CDR3 spans 14 amino acids. The V and J ends lost 2 bases and 3 bases, in that order; junction bases with no gene match: 4. The chain's CDR3 is CASSYGDSIYEQYF. CDR3 nucleotide sequence: TGTGCCAGCAGTTACGGGGACAGCATCTACGAGCAGTACTTC.

This clone was picked up one time. The V and J genes are TRBV5-1 and TRBJ1-1; TRBD1 is a possible D gene (5 bases). Trimming stripped 1 base from V and 8 bases from J, with 18 bases between. Germline CDR1 is SGHRS and CDR2 is YFSETQ. This CDR3 is built from 15 residues. CDR3 DNA: TGCGCCAGCAGCTTGTCACCCGGGACGGCGATGGAAGCTTTCTTT. Its translation is CASSLSPGTAMEAFF.

V usage is TRBV7-9 and J usage is TRBJ2-3, with 8 bases identical to TRBD1. Germline trimming cut 6 bases from V and 3 bases from J; bases unmatched to any gene: 8. Germline CDR1 and CDR2: SEHNR and FQNEAQ (reference sequence). CDR3 length equals 15 residues. DNA of the CDR3: TGTGCCAGCAGGTCCGGGACAGGTACTACAGATACGCAGTATTTT. The encoded protein is CASRSGTGTTDTQYF. Full variable domain (outside the CDR3, taken from reference TRBV7-9 and TRBJ2-3): DTGVSQNPRHKITKRGQNVTFRCDPISEHNRLYWYRQTLGQGPEFLTYFQNEAQLEKSRLLSDRFSAERPKGSFSTLEIQRTEQGDSAMYLCASRSGTGTTDTQYFGPGTRLTVL.

The chain is built from TRBV4-2 and TRBJ2-3, with unresolved D. V was pared by 1 base and J by 1 base, with 6 bases between. Germline V gene sequence: CDR1 LGHNA, CDR2 YNFKEQ. The CDR3 runs 14 residues. The CDR3 sequence is CASSQGGRTDTQYF. CDR3 nucleotide sequence: TGTGCCAGCAGCCAAGGGGGTCGCACAGATACGCAGTATTTT.

This clone occurred many times. This sequence joins TRBV5-4 and TRBJ2-1; D gene ambiguous. V lost 3 bases to trimming and J lost 6 bases, with 7 bases between them. Germline values: CDR1 SGHNT, CDR2 YYREEE (reference sequence). This CDR3 spans 12 amino acids. The DNA for the CDR3 is TGTGCCAGCAGCTACAGTGGCAATGAGCAGTTCTTC. It encodes CASSYSGNEQFF.

The chain joins TRBV6-5 to TRBJ2-4; 10 bases are shared with TRBD1. The germline gives CDR1 MNHEY, CDR2 SVGAGI. The CDR3 has 13 amino acids. J gave up 9 bases and V 6 bases, and 5 bases lay outside the gene matches. The CDR3 region has the DNA TGTGCCAGCAGCCGGGACAGGGGTGGCATTCAGTACTTC. The encoded protein is CASSRDRGGIQYF.

The V gene is TRBV5-4, the J gene TRBJ2-5, with D tentatively TRBD2 (5 bases). The CDR3 is made up of 15 amino acids. V lost 4 bases and J lost 4, with 17 bases in between. CDR1 is SGHNT, CDR2 YYREEE, per germline (reference sequence). CDR3: CASSPLAGVGETQYF. The CDR3 DNA reads as TGTGCCAGCAGCCCTCTAGCCGGGGTTGGAGAGACCCAGTACTTC.

The V and J genes are TRBV30 and TRBJ1-2, with D perhaps matching TRBD1 (5 bases). This CDR3 region has 13 residues. The germline V gene encodes CDR1 GTSNPN and CDR2 SVGIG (reference sequence). Trimming pared 0 bases from V and 8 bases from J, leaving 13 bases between. The CDR3 spells CAWSVAGWGGYTF. Written as DNA, the CDR3 is TGTGCCTGGAGTGTGGCAGGGTGGGGCGGCTACACCTTC. The variable domain in full, with the rest retrieved from reference TRBV30 and TRBJ1-2, is SQTIHQWPATLVQPVGSPLSLECTVEGTSNPNLYWYRQAAGRGLQLLFYSVGIGQISSEVPQNLSASRPQDRQFILSSKKLLLSDSGFYLCAWSVAGWGGYTFGSGTRLTVV.